These 25 T cell receptor beta chains came from one sample sequenced in a study of OX40 agonist ivuxolimab in advanced cancers. The method was immunoSEQ multiplex PCR; TCRdb's version includes in-frame clones alone and lacks a portion of them. The profile shows fewer than 40,000 clones, under 80% of them singletons. Source: CD4+ or CD8+ T cells sorted from blood, taken in a trial of the OX40 agonist ivuxolimab. The source of these receptors is an adult with an advanced solid tumor such as melanoma, head and neck, liver or kidney cancer.

Only one count was recorded for this clone. The chain is built from TRBV30 and TRBJ2-1, with 9 positions matching TRBD1. V gave up 0 bases and J gave up 5 bases; unmatched junction bases: 2. The CDR3 runs 14 residues. Germline V gene data show CDR1 as GTSNPN and CDR2 as SVGIG (reference sequence). CDR3 protein: CAWSVQGADNEQFF. CDR3 coding DNA: TGTGCCTGGAGTGTACAGGGGGCGGACAATGAGCAGTTCTTC.

The chain combines TRBV7-9 with TRBJ2-1, with D possibly being TRBD1 (5 bases). Germline loops: CDR1 SEHNR, CDR2 FQNEAQ (reference sequence). The CDR3 sequence is 16 residues long. V lost 6 bases to trimming and J lost 2 bases, with 17 bases between them. The CDR3 nucleotides are TGTGCCAGCAGTCTAGTCGGACCCAGGGCCTACAATGAGCAGTTCTTC. This codes for CASSLVGPRAYNEQFF.

The chain has TRBV6-5 and TRBJ2-7; 7 positions match TRBD1. This CDR3 region has 14 residues. J lost 6 bases, V lost 5 bases, and 10 bases had no gene match. Germline V gene data show CDR1 as MNHEY and CDR2 as SVGAGI. CDR3 nucleotide sequence: TGTGCCAGCAGTCAGGGGGTGGAGGAAGGCGAGCAGTACTTC. Translated: CASSQGVEEGEQYF.

Worth noting for this clone: A junction end diverges from the germline sequence, so it may reflect a read error. J is TRBJ2-2 and V is TRBV28; 9 positions match TRBD1. The CDR3 is 15 residues long. Germline assignment: CDR1 MDHEN and CDR2 SYDVKM. The CDR3 region is CASSSGTGSTGELLF. The CDR3 coding sequence is TGTGCCAGCAGTTCGGGGACAGGGAGTACCGGGGAGCTGCTTTTT.

The J gene is TRBJ2-4, the V gene TRBV30; possible D gene TRBD1, 5 bases. Germline-derived CDR1 and CDR2 are GTSNPN and SVGIG (reference sequence). Trimming cost V 3 bases and J 6 bases, with 6 bases left between them. The CDR3 contains 11 residues. In DNA, the CDR3 is TGTGCCTGGAGGACAGCAAACATTCAGTACTTC. Its protein product is CAWRTANIQYF.

The count of this clone is one. V gene TRBV11-2 combines with J gene TRBJ1-2; TRBD1 agrees at 7 bases. Germline V gene data show CDR1 as SGHAT and CDR2 as FQNNGV. This CDR3 is built from 15 residues. V was pared by 4 bases and J by 5 bases, with 10 bases of the junction left unmatched. The DNA of the CDR3 is TGTGCCAGCAGCTCTCTAGGGACAGTGCCTTATGGCTACACCTTC. Protein sequence: CASSSLGTVPYGYTF.

This clone was picked up one time. The chain links TRBV4-1 to TRBJ2-7; D ambiguous. In germline, CDR1 is MGHRA, CDR2 YSYEKL. CDR3 length: 13 amino acids. V was cut by 1 base and J by 5 bases, with 9 bases left in between. The CDR3 loop reads CASSQGWVHEQYF. DNA of the CDR3: TGCGCCAGCAGCCAAGGTTGGGTCCACGAGCAGTACTTC.

The chain uses TRBV5-4 and TRBJ1-1, with 7 bases matching TRBD1. The V gene's germline CDR1 is SGHNT and CDR2 YYREEE (reference sequence). V lost 0 bases to trimming and J lost 1 base; unmatched junction nucleotides: 9. The CDR3 spans 17 residues. The CDR3 DNA reads as TGTGCCAGCAGCTTGGCGCCCCGGGACAGATGGAACACTGAAGCTTTCTTT. Protein product: CASSLAPRDRWNTEAFF.

The chain uses TRBV6-4 and TRBJ2-2; weak D call: TRBD1 (5 bases). In germline, CDR1 is MRHNA, CDR2 SNTAGT. Between the trimmed V and J ends, which lost 2 bases and 4 bases, there was a span of 5 bases. The CDR3 sequence is 13 residues long. The CDR3 bases are TGTGCCAGCAGTGACAGGGGCACCGGGGAGCTGTTTTTT. It is translated as CASSDRGTGELFF.

This chain joins TRBV5-1 and TRBJ2-1, with 9 bases that match TRBD1. The junction had 5 bases not matched to a gene; V was cut back by 4 bases and J by 3 bases. CDR1 and CDR2 from the germline V gene are SGHRS and YFSETQ. The CDR3 totals 15 residues. The CDR3 nucleotides are TGCGCCAGCAGCGACCGGGACAGGGTCTACAATGAGCAGTTCTTC. Encoded protein: CASSDRDRVYNEQFF.

The chain combines TRBV5-1 with TRBJ2-1; 9 bases fit TRBD1. CDR3 size: 15 residues. With V trimmed by 0 bases and J by 6 bases, 4 bases remained unmatched. Germline V gene sequence: CDR1 SGHRS, CDR2 YFSETQ. The DNA for the CDR3 is TGCGCCAGCAGCTTGGATACAGGGGGCGGCAATGAGCAGTTCTTC. This translates into CASSLDTGGGNEQFF.

This clone has more than one count but fewer than ten. This sequence joins TRBV5-4 and TRBJ1-2; the D gene is possibly TRBD1 (5 bases). V shed 4 bases and J shed 2 bases, with 9 bases lying between them. CDR1 is SGHNT, CDR2 YYREEE, per germline (reference sequence). CDR3 length: 13 residues. CDR3 in amino acids: CASSMTENYGYTF. The CDR3, as DNA: TGTGCCAGCAGCATGACAGAGAACTATGGCTACACCTTC. Full variable domain (missing parts from reference TRBV5-4 and TRBJ1-2): ETGVTQSPTHLIKTRGQQVTLRCSSQSGHNTVSWYQQALGQGPQFIFQYYREEENGRGNFPPRFSGLQFPNYSSELNVNALELDDSALYLCASSMTENYGYTFGSGTRLTVV.

The CDR3 sequence is CSAGDSLNTEAFF. In DNA form, the CDR3 reads TGCAGCGCGGGGGACAGCTTAAACACTGAAGCTTTCTTT. The gene calls are TRBV29-1 and TRBJ1-1, with 7 bases matching TRBD1. V gave up 7 bases and J gave up 2 bases; unmatched junction bases: 7. CDR1 and CDR2 (germline): SQVTM, ANQGSEA. The CDR3 is 13 residues long.

This chain joins TRBV6-1 and TRBJ1-6; D is unclear. Germline lookup yields CDR1 MNHNS and CDR2 SASEGT. V lost 4 bases, J lost 13 bases, and 8 bases lay in between. CDR3 length: 11 amino acids. Here the CDR3 DNA reads TGTGCCAGCAGTGGTGGTTATCCCCTCCACTTT. Encoded protein: CASSGGYPLHF.

The J gene is TRBJ2-7, the V gene TRBV28; 12 bases align to TRBD2. Per the germline V gene, CDR1 is MDHEN and CDR2 is SYDVKM. The V segment lost 6 bases and the J segment 4 bases; nucleotides outside the gene matches: 10. CDR3 length: 16 amino acids. The CDR3 loop is CASSPALAGGPYEQYF. CDR3 DNA sequence: TGTGCCAGCAGCCCCGCCCTAGCGGGGGGGCCTTACGAGCAGTACTTC.

V and J are TRBV28 and TRBJ2-7; 8 bases map to TRBD1. This CDR3 contains 13 residues. J lost 3 bases, V lost 6 bases, and 4 bases had no gene match. Per germline, CDR1 MDHEN and CDR2 SYDVKM. The CDR3 is CASSIRGLYEQYF. The DNA for the CDR3 is TGTGCCAGCAGCATCAGGGGGCTCTACGAGCAGTACTTC. Full variable domain (missing parts from reference TRBV28 and TRBJ2-7): DVKVTQSSRYLVKRTGEKVFLECVQDMDHENMFWYRQDPGLGLRLIYFSYDVKMKEKGDIPEGYSVSREKKERFSLILESASTNQTSMYLCASSIRGLYEQYFGPGTRLTVT.

V is TRBV5-1 and J is TRBJ2-1, with TRBD1 matching 10 bases. The CDR3 extends over 15 amino acids. Unmatched junction bases numbered 5, after V lost 1 base and J lost 7 bases. Germline loops: CDR1 SGHRS, CDR2 YFSETQ. The CDR3 protein is CASSLSGTGVNEQFF. CDR3 sequence (DNA): TGCGCCAGCAGCTTGTCCGGGACAGGGGTGAATGAGCAGTTCTTC.

In its sample, this clone is medium-sized. The chain employs TRBV7-9 and TRBJ1-1; 7 bases line up with TRBD1. The junction had 6 bases not matched to a gene; V was cut back by 6 bases and J by 5 bases. Per germline, CDR1 SEHNR and CDR2 FQNEAQ (reference sequence). The CDR3 covers 13 residues. CDR3 DNA sequence: TGTGCCAGCAGACAGGGGAGCGGTACTGAAGCTTTCTTT. As protein: CASRQGSGTEAFF.

Notes on this clone: Since the CDR3 does not end with the conserved phenylalanine or tryptophan, this likely comes from a read error. The DNA is omitted, as the CDR3 cannot be located on it reliably, and the CDR3 follows TCRdb's listing. The V call is TRBV2, the J call TRBJ1-1; the table's TRBD1 call for D was not verified on the DNA. Germline lookup yields CDR1 SNHLY and CDR2 FYNNEI. Counting both end residues, the CDR3 totals 13 amino acids. The CDR3 sequence is CASSENVGQKTSP.

V gene TRBV5-1 combines with J gene TRBJ2-2; D gene unclear. CDR3 size: 15 residues. Trimming pared 2 bases from V and 5 bases from J, leaving 13 bases between. The germline V gene encodes CDR1 SGHRS and CDR2 YFSETQ. The CDR3 loop reads CASSFEGIPTGELFF. CDR3 bases: TGCGCCAGCAGCTTTGAAGGGATACCTACCGGGGAGCTGTTTTTT. The whole variable domain, filled in from reference TRBV5-1 and TRBJ2-2, reads KAGVTQTPRYLIKTRGQQVTLSCSPISGHRSVSWYQQTPGQGLQFLFEYFSETQRNKGNFPGRFSGRQFSNSRSEMNVSTLELGDSALYLCASSFEGIPTGELFFGEGSRLTVL.

The CDR3 loop reads CASSGRDRENTEAFF. CDR3 nucleotides: TGTGCCAGCAGCGGACGGGACAGAGAGAACACTGAAGCTTTCTTT. The chain employs TRBV11-1 and TRBJ1-1, with 7 bases lining up with TRBD1. The CDR3 loop spans 15 amino acids. The germline gives CDR1 SGHAT, CDR2 FQDESV (reference sequence). With V trimmed by 5 bases and J by 1 base, 7 bases remained unmatched.

The V gene is TRBV14, the J gene TRBJ1-2; TRBD1 agrees at 8 bases. This CDR3 has 14 amino acids. J was trimmed by 7 bases and V by 1 base; bases with no gene match: 5. From germline, CDR1 is SGHDN and CDR2 FVKESK. CDR3 loop: CASSQVQGAGGYTF. In DNA, the CDR3 is TGTGCCAGCAGCCAAGTCCAGGGGGCGGGTGGCTACACCTTC.

The V gene is TRBV5-1, the J gene TRBJ2-7, with 10 bases identical to TRBD2. V lost 0 bases to trimming and J lost 1 base; unmatched junction nucleotides: 7. Germline V gene data show CDR1 as SGHRS and CDR2 as YFSETQ. The CDR3 covers 17 residues. CDR3 sequence (DNA): TGCGCCAGCAGCTTGGTTGGGATGACTAGCGGGTCCTACGAGCAGTACTTC. Translating gives CASSLVGMTSGSYEQYF. Complete variable domain (other parts from reference TRBV5-1 and TRBJ2-7): KAGVTQTPRYLIKTRGQQVTLSCSPISGHRSVSWYQQTPGQGLQFLFEYFSETQRNKGNFPGRFSGRQFSNSRSEMNVSTLELGDSALYLCASSLVGMTSGSYEQYFGPGTRLTVT.

The chain joins TRBV18 to TRBJ2-7; the D call may be TRBD1 or TRBD2 (5 bases each). V was cut by 3 bases and J by 2 bases, with 11 bases left in between. Germline CDR1 is KGHSH and CDR2 is LQKENI. This CDR3 has 14 amino acids. CDR3 DNA: TGTGCCAGCTCACCCGGGACGAGTACCTACGAGCAGTACTTC. Translated, it gives CASSPGTSTYEQYF. Variable domain in full (rest from reference TRBV18 and TRBJ2-7): NAGVMQNPRHLVRRRGQEARLRCSPMKGHSHVYWYRQLPEEGLKFMVYLQKENIIDESGMPKERFSAEFPKEGPSILRIQQVVRGDSAAYFCASSPGTSTYEQYFGPGTRLTVT.

This clone turned up a few times. The CDR3 DNA reads TGTGCCAGCAGCTTAGGGTTGCGGGGGGTTCAAGAGACCCAGTACTTC. The encoded protein is CASSLGLRGVQETQYF. The chain has TRBV7-8 and TRBJ2-5; 8 bases are a match to TRBD2. J lost 2 bases, V lost 1 base, and 6 bases had no gene match. Germline V gives CDR1 SGHVS, CDR2 FQNEAQ. There are 16 residues in the CDR3.